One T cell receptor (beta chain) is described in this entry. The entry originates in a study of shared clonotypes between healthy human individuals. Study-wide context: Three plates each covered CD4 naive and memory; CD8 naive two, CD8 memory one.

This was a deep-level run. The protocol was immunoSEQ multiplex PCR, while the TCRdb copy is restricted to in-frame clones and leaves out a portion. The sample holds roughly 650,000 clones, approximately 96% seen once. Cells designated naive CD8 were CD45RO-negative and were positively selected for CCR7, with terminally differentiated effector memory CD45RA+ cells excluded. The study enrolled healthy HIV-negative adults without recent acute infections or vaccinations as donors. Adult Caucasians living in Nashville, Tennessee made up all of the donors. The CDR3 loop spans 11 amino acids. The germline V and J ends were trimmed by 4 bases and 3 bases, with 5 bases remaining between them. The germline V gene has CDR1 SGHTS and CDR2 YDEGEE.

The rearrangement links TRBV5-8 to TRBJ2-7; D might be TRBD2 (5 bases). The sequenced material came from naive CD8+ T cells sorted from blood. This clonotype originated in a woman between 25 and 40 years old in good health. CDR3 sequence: CASSGSYEQYF. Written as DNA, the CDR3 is TGTGCCAGCAGCGGGAGCTACGAGCAGTACTTC.